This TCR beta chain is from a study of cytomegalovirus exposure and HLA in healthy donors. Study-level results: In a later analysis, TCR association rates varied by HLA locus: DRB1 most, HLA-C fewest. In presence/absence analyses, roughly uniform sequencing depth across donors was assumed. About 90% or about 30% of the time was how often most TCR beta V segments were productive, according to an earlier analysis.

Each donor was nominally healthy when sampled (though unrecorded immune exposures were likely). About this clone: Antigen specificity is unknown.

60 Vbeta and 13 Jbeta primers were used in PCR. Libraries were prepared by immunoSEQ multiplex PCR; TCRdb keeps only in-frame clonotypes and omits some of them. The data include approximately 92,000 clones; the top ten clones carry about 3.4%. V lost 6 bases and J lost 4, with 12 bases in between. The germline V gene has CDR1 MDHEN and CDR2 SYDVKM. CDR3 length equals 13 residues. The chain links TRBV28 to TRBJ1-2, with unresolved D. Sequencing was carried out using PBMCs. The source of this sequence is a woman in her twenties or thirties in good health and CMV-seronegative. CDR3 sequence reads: CASSEAVPYGYTF. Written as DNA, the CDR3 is TGTGCCAGCAGCGAGGCCGTTCCCTATGGCTACACCTTC.